This T cell receptor beta chain emerged from a study of CD8+CD57+ T cells in acquired aplastic anemia. Study-wide findings and caveats: The same twenty-nine CD8+ CDR3 sequences occurred in patients and in controls.

As for this clonotype: Its antigen is as yet unknown.

The sequenced patients had an expansion of CD8+CD57+ cells seen by flow cytometry. Profiling of TCR beta VDJ combinations and CDR3 sequences used genomic DNA as template. One entry per CDR3 protein, called by TCRdb with MiXCR from the reads. The sample gives some 140,000 distinct CDR3 sequences, roughly 54% of which show up once; roughly 12% is in the top ten. The CDR3 consists of 15 residues. Trimming left V 0 bases short and J 0 bases short, with 8 bases between. Germline V lookup: CDR1 LNHNV, CDR2 YYDKDF (reference sequence). The rearrangement uses TRBV15 and TRBJ2-5, with D perhaps matching TRBD2 (6 bases). The sample was sorted CD4+, CD8+, or CD8+CD57+ T cells (not recorded which) from PBMCs. This TCR was recovered from a human donor with aplastic anemia. The CDR3 sequence: CATSRDASDQETQYF. The CDR3 DNA sequence: TGTGCCACCAGCAGAGATGCTAGCGACCAAGAGACCCAGTACTTC.